The 12 T cell receptor beta chains below were found in one sample sequenced in a study of blood T cells in healthy people across ages. PCR was performed a second time for about 7 to 12 cycles using a sample-barcoded 5' primer and a J-beta primer mix. Each CDR3 protein is one row after TCRdb ran MiXCR on the 5' RACE reads. The table has about 800,000 distinct CDR3 sequences, just under 25% seen once; the top ten hold roughly 3.8%. This sample also appeared in a second study, on T cells of mothers and their children.

Specimen: blood. The receptors here all came from a boy aged 5-17 years in good health.

The chain is built from TRBV5-1 and TRBJ2-7; weak D call: TRBD1 (6 bases). Germline V gives CDR1 SGHRS, CDR2 YFSETQ. Deletions cut 4 bases from V and 2 bases from J, with 13 bases between. This CDR3 has 14 amino acids. CDR3 DNA: TGCGCCAGCAGCCTGACGGGACAAACCTACGAGCAGTACTTC. This sequence encodes CASSLTGQTYEQYF.

V and J are TRBV7-9 and TRBJ2-7; 7 nucleotides match TRBD1. The V and J ends lost 4 bases and 3 bases, in that order; junction bases with no gene match: 9. The CDR3 runs to 15 residues. Germline V gene data show CDR1 as SEHNR and CDR2 as FQNEAQ (reference sequence). The CDR3 DNA reads as TGTGCCAGCAGCTCGGCGACAGGGCCCCTCTACGAGCAGTACTTC. This translates into CASSSATGPLYEQYF. The complete variable domain, with remaining parts taken from reference TRBV7-9 and TRBJ2-7, reads DTGVSQNPRHKITKRGQNVTFRCDPISEHNRLYWYRQTLGQGPEFLTYFQNEAQLEKSRLLSDRFSAERPKGSFSTLEIQRTEQGDSAMYLCASSSATGPLYEQYFGPGTRLTVT.

This clonotype was observed a few times. This rearrangement joins TRBV4-3 to TRBJ2-4; a weak D match, TRBD2 (6 bases). V lost 0 bases and J lost 8, with 14 bases in between. Germline V CDR1 and CDR2: LGHNA, YSLEER. There are 15 residues in the CDR3. Here the CDR3 DNA reads TGCGCCAGCAGCCAAGAGTTCGAGGACTATGACATTCAGTACTTC. This codes for CASSQEFEDYDIQYF.

V and J are TRBV20-1 and TRBJ2-5; 7 bases fit TRBD1. V shed 6 bases, J shed 5 bases, and the junction held 9 bases outside the gene matches. The CDR3 covers 13 residues. In germline, CDR1 is DFQATT, CDR2 SNEGSKA (reference sequence). CDR3 sequence: CSALTGQPETQYF. In DNA form, the CDR3 reads TGCAGTGCCTTGACAGGGCAGCCGGAGACCCAGTACTTC.

V gene TRBV29-1 combines with J gene TRBJ2-1; TRBD2 matches 8 bases. The CDR3 consists of 16 residues. Germline CDR1 reads SQVTM; CDR2 reads ANQGSEA. After removal of 0 bases from V and 8 bases from J, the junction contained 12 bases not matched to a gene. CDR3 loop: CSVEDLPGLAAYEQFF. The CDR3 coding sequence is TGCAGCGTTGAAGACCTCCCCGGACTAGCCGCTTATGAGCAGTTCTTC.

The chain links TRBV29-1 to TRBJ2-7; the D call may be TRBD1 or TRBD2 (5 bases each). The DNA end is a closer match to TRBJ2-5, so the J assignment may be wrong. CDR3 length: 16 residues. Germline V lookup: CDR1 SQVTM, CDR2 ANQGSEA. DNA of the CDR3: TGCAGCGTTGAAGGGGGCACGGGCAGGGAGCAAGAGACCCAGTACTTC. As protein: CSVEGGTGREQETQYF.

The chain joins TRBV29-1 to TRBJ2-1; no firm D call. CDR1 and CDR2 (germline): SQVTM, ANQGSEA. The CDR3 covers 13 residues. Trimming cost V 1 base and J 8 bases, with 12 bases left between them. The CDR3 is CSVEAWGPDEQFF. The CDR3 DNA is TGCAGCGTTGAAGCATGGGGTCCGGATGAGCAGTTCTTC.

This clonotype showed up just a few times. The chain has TRBV28 and TRBJ2-7; 7 bases align to TRBD1. Germline-derived CDR1 and CDR2 are MDHEN and SYDVKM. The CDR3 extends over 15 amino acids. The ends lost 6 bases at V and 3 bases at J; junction bases unmatched: 11. CDR3: CASSPKTDRNYEQYF. The DNA of the CDR3 is TGTGCCAGCAGCCCAAAGACGGACAGGAACTACGAGCAGTACTTC.

This clonotype has only a few counts. In DNA form, the CDR3 reads TGTGCCACCAGTGATTACAGGGAATCCAACATTCAGTACTTC. Its translation: CATSDYRESNIQYF. This chain joins TRBV24-1 and TRBJ2-4; D perhaps matches TRBD1 (6 bases). CDR1 is KGHDR, CDR2 SFDVKD, per germline. The CDR3 has 14 amino acids. V lost 2 bases, J lost 7 bases, and 11 bases lay in between.

This clonotype was counted only a few times. This chain connects TRBV28 to TRBJ2-1; 12 bases map to TRBD2. The germline V gene encodes CDR1 MDHEN and CDR2 SYDVKM. The CDR3 runs 17 residues. The V and J ends lost 5 bases and 7 bases, in that order; junction bases with no gene match: 12. In DNA form, the CDR3 reads TGTGCCAGCAGTCCCCGACTAGCGGGGGCGAGGGGGAATGAGCAGTTCTTC. Amino acids: CASSPRLAGARGNEQFF.

This clonotype was counted only a few times. The chain combines TRBV20-1 with TRBJ2-3; D ambiguous. Deletions cut 3 bases from V and 5 bases from J, with 12 bases between. The CDR3 runs to 13 residues. Germline V CDR1 and CDR2: DFQATT, SNEGSKA (reference sequence). CDR3 coding DNA: TGCAGTGCTAGGGAAAATGCGGAAGATACGCAGTATTTT. Translation gives CSARENAEDTQYF.

This clonotype appeared a few times. The gene calls are TRBV7-6 and TRBJ1-1; D might be TRBD1 (5 bases). This CDR3 has 13 residues. Trimming shortened V by 8 bases and J by 1 base, and 11 bases separated the two germline ends. The germline V gene encodes CDR1 SGHVS and CDR2 FNYEAQ. DNA of the CDR3: TGTGCCAGCGGCCAGGGAACGAACACTGAAGCTTTCTTT. Protein sequence: CASGQGTNTEAFF.